The 18 T cell receptor beta chains listed next were all sequenced from one sample in a study of blood T cell repertoires in COVID-19. Clones were sequenced by immunoSEQ multiplex PCR, and TCRdb holds only the in-frame ones, with some missing. The data hold about 240,000 clones, with about 84% observed a single time. The material sequenced was peripheral blood. Source of these receptors: an elderly man with acute or convalescent COVID-19.

The V call is TRBV2, the J call TRBJ1-5, with TRBD1 matching 7 bases. The CDR3 has 14 amino acids. V shed 8 bases and J 0 bases; nucleotides not matched to a gene: 4. From germline, CDR1 is SNHLY and CDR2 FYNNEI. The CDR3 nucleotides read TGTGCCAGCGGAGGGGACAGTAGCAATCAGCCCCAGCATTTT. This encodes CASGGDSSNQPQHF. Full variable domain (missing parts from reference TRBV2 and TRBJ1-5): EPEVTQTPSHQVTQMGQEVILRCVPISNHLYFYWYRQILGQKVEFLVSFYNNEISEKSEIFDDQFSVERPDGSNFTLKIRSTKLEDSAMYFCASGGDSSNQPQHFGDGTRLSIL.

The chain links TRBV19 to TRBJ2-4; possible D gene TRBD1, 6 bases. The V and J ends lost 6 bases and 2 bases respectively, with 14 bases between them. This CDR3 region has 15 residues. Germline loops: CDR1 LNHDA, CDR2 SQIVND (reference sequence). The CDR3 is CASSDVQGPKNIQYF. The CDR3 DNA follows: TGTGCCAGTAGCGACGTACAGGGTCCCAAAAACATTCAGTACTTC.

The chain links TRBV5-1 to TRBJ1-2; 8 nucleotides agree with TRBD1. V trimming: 4 bases; J trimming: 7 bases; junction bases outside the gene matches: 6. The CDR3 runs 13 residues. The germline V gene encodes CDR1 SGHRS and CDR2 YFSETQ. DNA of the CDR3: TGCGCCAGCAGCCCGGACAGGGTAGGTGGCTACACCTTC. Its translation: CASSPDRVGGYTF. The full variable domain, in which reference TRBV5-1 and TRBJ1-2 provide the parts outside the CDR3, is KAGVTQTPRYLIKTRGQQVTLSCSPISGHRSVSWYQQTPGQGLQFLFEYFSETQRNKGNFPGRFSGRQFSNSRSEMNVSTLELGDSALYLCASSPDRVGGYTFGSGTRLTVV.

The chain employs TRBV29-1 and TRBJ1-1; 11 bases map to TRBD1. CDR1 SQVTM and CDR2 ANQGSEA come from the germline V gene. Germline trimming cut 7 bases from V and 11 bases from J; bases unmatched to any gene: 12. CDR3 size: 13 residues. This chain's CDR3 is CSGRGQGDFWAFF. DNA of the CDR3: TGCAGCGGGCGGGGACAGGGGGATTTTTGGGCTTTCTTT.

The gene calls are TRBV28 and TRBJ1-5; D is possibly TRBD1 (6 bases). The CDR3 is 16 amino acids. The germline V gene has CDR1 MDHEN and CDR2 SYDVKM. Trimming took 0 bases from V and 2 from J, leaving 11 bases between them. The CDR3 sequence: CASSLWGRGGNQPQHF. The CDR3 DNA follows: TGTGCCAGCAGTTTATGGGGCAGGGGTGGCAATCAGCCCCAGCATTTT.

The genes are TRBV7-6 and TRBJ1-3, with TRBD1 matching over 11 bases. The junction had 10 bases not matched to a gene; V was cut back by 0 bases and J by 0 bases. Germline CDR1 is SGHVS and CDR2 is FNYEAQ. CDR3 length: 20 residues. The CDR3 here is CASSLAGTGGLSTSGNTIYF. The CDR3 DNA follows: TGTGCCAGCAGCTTAGCGGGGACAGGGGGTTTATCGACCTCTGGAAACACCATATATTTT.

This clone showed up just once. The chain has TRBV5-5 and TRBJ1-1; D is unclear. CDR1 and CDR2 from the germline V gene are SGHKS and YYEKEE (reference sequence). There are 16 residues in the CDR3. Trimming shortened V by 1 base and J by 0 bases, and 13 bases separated the two germline ends. The CDR3 loop reads CASSLFGVRVNTEAFF. CDR3 in DNA: TGTGCCAGCAGCTTGTTCGGGGTGCGGGTGAACACTGAAGCTTTCTTT.

The chain links TRBV11-2 to TRBJ2-7, with D possibly being TRBD2 (5 bases). This CDR3 has 13 residues. V gave up 8 bases and J gave up 0 bases, with 11 bases separating them. CDR1 and CDR2 from the germline V gene are SGHAT and FQNNGV. The DNA of the CDR3 is TGTGCCAGCGCCGGGGTTAGCTCCTACGAGCAGTACTTC. It yields the protein CASAGVSSYEQYF.

There are a few counts of this clone. V and J are TRBV6-6 and TRBJ1-4, with TRBD1 matching over 9 bases. This CDR3 comprises 16 residues. V was pared by 5 bases and J by 5 bases, with 9 bases of the junction left unmatched. Germline values: CDR1 MNHNY, CDR2 SVGAGI (reference sequence). The CDR3 sequence: CASSRGWTGVNEKLFF. CDR3 DNA sequence: TGTGCCAGCAGTCGAGGGTGGACAGGGGTAAATGAAAAACTGTTTTTT.

This chain links TRBV6-5 with TRBJ1-4, with 8 positions matching TRBD1. CDR1 MNHEY and CDR2 SVGAGI come from the germline V gene. The CDR3 runs 14 residues. V dropped 7 bases and J dropped 6; count of bases not matched to a gene: 7. CDR3 sequence reads: CASTPGQGYEKLFF. For the CDR3, the DNA is TGTGCCAGCACCCCCGGACAGGGCTATGAAAAACTGTTTTTT.

The genes are TRBV11-2 and TRBJ2-2, with 10 nucleotides matching TRBD1. Germline V lookup: CDR1 SGHAT, CDR2 FQNNGV. The CDR3 loop spans 17 amino acids. Losses at the gene ends were 4 bases for V and 2 bases for J; bases not matched to a gene: 7. The CDR3 is CASSSYGDRGNTGELFF. The CDR3 DNA reads as TGTGCCAGCAGCTCTTACGGGGACAGGGGAAACACCGGGGAGCTGTTTTTT.

The chain links TRBV6-4 to TRBJ1-2, with 8 bases aligning to TRBD1. V lost 6 bases to trimming and J lost 4 bases; unmatched junction nucleotides: 13. From germline, CDR1 is MRHNA and CDR2 SNTAGT. The CDR3 has 16 residues. The CDR3 here is CASRKTGDPPSYGYTF. The DNA of the CDR3 is TGTGCCAGCAGGAAGACAGGGGACCCCCCTAGCTATGGCTACACCTTC.

This sequence joins TRBV5-1 and TRBJ2-5, with TRBD2 as a possible D gene (5 bases). The CDR3 covers 13 residues. The V and J ends lost 0 bases and 4 bases respectively, with 7 bases between them. The germline V gene has CDR1 SGHRS and CDR2 YFSETQ. The CDR3 protein is CASSLAEGETQYF. The DNA of the CDR3 is TGCGCCAGCAGCTTGGCCGAGGGAGAGACCCAGTACTTC.

V and J are TRBV24-1 and TRBJ2-2; TRBD2 is a possible D gene (6 bases). The ends were cut back, 7 bases at V and 5 bases at J, with 13 bases in the middle. CDR3 length: 14 amino acids. The V gene's germline CDR1 is KGHDR and CDR2 SFDVKD. The CDR3 nucleotides are TGTGCCACCAGCCGGTCTAGCGTTACCGGGGAGCTGTTTTTT. Translation: CATSRSSVTGELFF.

V usage is TRBV28 and J usage is TRBJ1-1, with D possibly TRBD1 on 6 matching bases. The CDR3 totals 12 residues. V was shortened by 7 bases and J by 3 bases, with 9 bases between the two germline ends. Per germline, CDR1 MDHEN and CDR2 SYDVKM. Here the CDR3 reads CASKQGYTEAFF. As DNA, the CDR3 is TGTGCCAGCAAACAGGGCTACACTGAAGCTTTCTTT.

The V call is TRBV28, the J call TRBJ1-1, with TRBD1 matching over 9 bases. The CDR3 loop spans 15 amino acids. The V gene end was trimmed by 6 bases and the J gene end by 3 bases; junction bases not matched to a gene: 8. CDR1 and CDR2 from the germline V gene are MDHEN and SYDVKM. In DNA form, the CDR3 reads TGTGCCAGCAGCGGGACAGGGCGAGAAGACACTGAAGCTTTCTTT. Its translation is CASSGTGREDTEAFF.

Written as DNA, the CDR3 is TGTGCCAGCAGCTCTTCTAGCGGGGGCTCCTACGAGCAGTACTTC. This codes for CASSSSSGGSYEQYF. The genes are TRBV7-6 and TRBJ2-7, with 10 bases identical to TRBD2. Losses at the gene ends were 4 bases for V and 0 bases for J; bases not matched to a gene: 3. The CDR3 loop spans 15 amino acids. Germline V gene data show CDR1 as SGHVS and CDR2 as FNYEAQ.

V usage is TRBV2 and J usage is TRBJ1-2; TRBD1 is a possible D gene (5 bases). Germline values: CDR1 SNHLY, CDR2 FYNNEI. V lost 10 bases, J lost 8 bases, and 14 bases lay in between. The CDR3 is 11 amino acids. The CDR3 region has the DNA TGTGCCAACCGGCAGGGTGAGGGCTACACCTTC. It is translated as CANRQGEGYTF.